This T cell receptor beta chain was recovered during a study of Ad26.COV2.S vaccination and SARS-CoV-2 variants. Points from the study as a whole: Analytic work on TCR breadth and depth might have understated the full extent of total T cell responses.

This sample's treatment: over 15 received Ad26.COV2.S at low or high dose, single or two shots; about 5 received placebo; per-sample allocation not given. Sampling was done on day 63 after the first vaccine or placebo injection. It was an adult aged 18-55 years in Boston who was the donor. The CDR3 is 16 amino acids. CDR1 is MNHNY, CDR2 SVGAGI, per germline (reference sequence). The V end was cut by 5 bases, the J end by 0 bases, with 16 bases between. Sequencing used immunoSEQ multiplex PCR; TCRdb keeps in-frame clones, though not all of them. There are hundreds of thousands of clones in the sample; approximately 90% occur only once, and approximately 5% lies in the top ten. As regards this clone: The target antigen is unknown.

Specimen: peripheral blood, collected in a trial of Ad26.COV2.S vaccine versus placebo. The TCR originated in a person between 18 and 65 years old who received the Ad26.COV2.S COVID-19 vaccine or a placebo. V and J are TRBV6-6 and TRBJ1-2; D gene ambiguous. CDR3 in DNA: TGTGCCAGCAGTAAATTAGCGATTCTTACTAACTATGGCTACACCTTC. Translation gives CASSKLAILTNYGYTF.